The 21 T cell receptor beta chains listed next were all sequenced from one sample in a study of T cell responses to AZD1222 COVID-19 vaccine. Sequenced by immunoSEQ multiplex PCR; TCRdb stores in-frame clones only, minus some. This table has 250,000 to 300,000 clones, 94% appearing once. Sequenced material: peripheral blood, taken 28 days after the second AZD1222 dose. Receptors originate from an adult who received the AZD1222 COVID-19 vaccine.

The chain is built from TRBV19 and TRBJ1-1, with TRBD1 as a possible D gene (5 bases). The CDR3 extends over 15 amino acids. CDR1 LNHDA and CDR2 SQIVND come from the germline V gene (reference sequence). V gave up 7 bases and J gave up 1 base, with 16 bases separating them. CDR3 nucleotide sequence: TGTGCCAGTACCAATGAGGGGTATGGGAACACTGAAGCTTTCTTT. It encodes CASTNEGYGNTEAFF.

As DNA, the CDR3 is TGTGCCACCAGTGATCCGGGACAGGGGGCGACAGATACGCAGTATTTT. It is translated as CATSDPGQGATDTQYF. V is TRBV24-1 and J is TRBJ2-3, with 12 bases that match TRBD1. The CDR3 sequence is 16 residues long. The V gene end was trimmed by 3 bases and the J gene end by 3 bases; junction bases not matched to a gene: 3. The germline CDR1 and CDR2 sequences are KGHDR and SFDVKD.

The chain has TRBV29-1 and TRBJ2-5; TRBD2 aligns across 9 bases. The trim removed 3 bases at V and 1 base at J, leaving 9 bases unmatched. The CDR3 has 16 residues. Germline-derived CDR1 and CDR2 are SQVTM and ANQGSEA. The CDR3 loop reads CSVDGLAGPLQETQYF. CDR3 sequence (DNA): TGCAGCGTTGACGGCCTAGCGGGACCCCTCCAAGAGACCCAGTACTTC.

The rearrangement joins TRBV15 to TRBJ1-1; a possible D gene is TRBD1 (5 bases). V gave up 1 base and J gave up 6 bases, with 15 bases separating them. This CDR3 comprises 15 residues. Germline V lookup: CDR1 LNHNV, CDR2 YYDKDF (reference sequence). The DNA of the CDR3 is TGTGCCACCAGCAGAGGAGGGACTAAGAGGGCTGAAGCTTTCTTT. Protein product: CATSRGGTKRAEAFF.

V is TRBV28 and J is TRBJ1-3; no reliable D call. V lost 3 bases, J lost 3 bases, and 9 bases lay in between. The germline V gene encodes CDR1 MDHEN and CDR2 SYDVKM. CDR3 length equals 14 residues. CDR3 loop: CASSFPSLGNTIYF. The CDR3 DNA follows: TGTGCCAGCAGTTTCCCGAGCCTTGGAAACACCATATATTTT.

V usage is TRBV27 and J usage is TRBJ2-7; 14 bases fit TRBD2. The CDR3 extends over 13 amino acids. Trimming cost V 5 bases and J 13 bases; bases outside gene matches: 7. CDR1 and CDR2 from the germline V gene are MNHEY and SMNVEV (reference sequence). The CDR3, as DNA: TGTGCCAGCAGTCGGGGACTAGCGGGGGAAGTTTACTTC. This translates into CASSRGLAGEVYF.

The chain couples TRBV12-3 or TRBV12-4 to TRBJ2-7; D unresolved. CDR3 length equals 13 residues. V lost 7 bases, J lost 0 bases, and 10 bases lay in between. The CDR3 nucleotides are TGTGCCAGCAAGGGCGGCAGCTCCTACGAGCAGTACTTC. This codes for CASKGGSSYEQYF.

The chain recombines TRBV2 with TRBJ2-2; D not resolved. CDR3 length: 13 amino acids. Trimming took off 5 bases at V and 1 base at J, with 5 bases between the two ends. Germline CDR1 SNHLY, CDR2 FYNNEI. CDR3 sequence reads: CASSYKNTGELFF. CDR3 bases: TGTGCCAGCAGTTACAAGAACACCGGGGAGCTGTTTTTT.

The chain carries TRBV28 and TRBJ1-1; D ambiguous. Trimming cost V 6 bases and J 2 bases, with 4 bases left between them. The germline CDR1 and CDR2 sequences are MDHEN and SYDVKM. This CDR3 has 11 residues. This CDR3 is CASRSNTEAFF. CDR3 coding DNA: TGTGCCAGCAGATCAAACACTGAAGCTTTCTTT.

The chain employs TRBV6-5 and TRBJ1-1; no firm D call. The CDR3 sequence is 14 residues long. Germline V gene data show CDR1 as MNHEY and CDR2 as SVGAGI. Trimming left V 5 bases short and J 4 bases short, with 14 bases between. CDR3 residues: CASSPRAVGTEAFF. CDR3 nucleotides: TGTGCCAGCAGTCCCCGGGCCGTGGGCACTGAAGCTTTCTTT.

The chain uses TRBV6-6 and TRBJ1-5; D remains unclear. The CDR3 has 14 amino acids. V was trimmed by 0 bases and J by 7 bases, leaving 10 bases between them. Germline assignment: CDR1 MNHNY and CDR2 SVGAGI (reference sequence). In nucleotides, the CDR3 is TGTGCCAGCAGTTACTCAGGGAACGGACAGCCCCAGCATTTT. It is translated as CASSYSGNGQPQHF.

J is TRBJ2-7 and V is TRBV27; 10 bases are a match to TRBD1. This CDR3 region has 15 residues. The V and J ends lost 2 bases and 6 bases, in that order; junction bases with no gene match: 7. CDR1 and CDR2 from the germline V gene are MNHEY and SMNVEV (reference sequence). The CDR3 coding sequence is TGTGCCAGCAGTTTAAGGACAGGGGGATCTGGCGAGCAGTACTTC. Protein product: CASSLRTGGSGEQYF.

The chain couples TRBV7-9 to TRBJ1-3, with D hard to call. The CDR3 spans 13 residues. The V end was cut by 5 bases, the J end by 4 bases, with 9 bases between. Germline assignment: CDR1 SEHNR and CDR2 FQNEAQ (reference sequence). The CDR3 coding sequence is TGTGCCAGCAGCCGGGTGGGCGGAAACACCATATATTTT. Protein: CASSRVGGNTIYF.

The chain couples TRBV5-4 to TRBJ2-2; no reliable D call. CDR1 SGHNT and CDR2 YYREEE come from the germline V gene (reference sequence). This CDR3 region has 14 residues. The germline V and J ends were trimmed by 0 bases and 9 bases, with 12 bases remaining between them. The CDR3 region is CASSLDATARELFF. CDR3 coding DNA: TGTGCCAGCAGCTTGGACGCCACGGCCCGGGAGCTGTTTTTT.

The J gene is TRBJ1-5, the V gene TRBV28; a possible D gene is TRBD1 (5 bases). The CDR3 covers 15 residues. Trimming removed 6 bases at V and 6 bases at J, with 18 bases between. CDR1 MDHEN and CDR2 SYDVKM come from the germline V gene. This chain's CDR3 is CASSPGGEGGQPQHF. The CDR3 bases are TGTGCCAGCAGCCCCGGAGGGGAAGGAGGTCAGCCCCAGCATTTT.

The chain has TRBV14 and TRBJ1-1, with D perhaps matching TRBD1 (6 bases). The CDR3 has 12 residues. Looked up from germline, CDR1 is SGHDN and CDR2 is FVKESK. With 5 bases removed from V and 5 bases from J, the gap between germline ends came to 9 bases. In DNA form, the CDR3 reads TGTGCCAGCAGCGTGCAGGGGACTGAAGCTTTCTTT. Protein product: CASSVQGTEAFF.

This clone was observed once. V and J are TRBV19 and TRBJ2-1, with 10 bases that match TRBD2. Per the germline V gene, CDR1 is LNHDA and CDR2 is SQIVND (reference sequence). Trimming removed 5 bases from V and 4 bases from J; junction bases left unmatched: 8. The CDR3 is made up of 16 amino acids. CDR3 residues: CASSPGLAGAYNEQFF. The CDR3 DNA reads TGTGCCAGTAGTCCGGGGCTAGCGGGAGCTTACAATGAGCAGTTCTTC.

This sequence joins TRBV5-8 and TRBJ1-2, with D tentatively TRBD1 (6 bases). The ends were cut back, 1 base at V and 0 bases at J, with 10 bases in the middle. The CDR3 spans 15 residues. Germline assignment: CDR1 SGHTS and CDR2 YDEGEE. CDR3 sequence: CASSLRPGANYGYTF. DNA of the CDR3: TGTGCCAGCAGCTTGAGGCCAGGGGCTAACTATGGCTACACCTTC.

This sequence joins TRBV4-1 and TRBJ2-2; 8 positions agree with TRBD2. Germline lookup yields CDR1 MGHRA and CDR2 YSYEKL. The CDR3 totals 16 residues. V shed 4 bases, J shed 3 bases, and the junction held 7 bases outside the gene matches. DNA for the CDR3: TGCGCCAGCAGCCGAAAAGGGCGGGGGGACACCGGGGAGCTGTTTTTT. Its protein product is CASSRKGRGDTGELFF.

The V gene is TRBV28, the J gene TRBJ2-1, with 13 bases matching TRBD2. The germline V gene has CDR1 MDHEN and CDR2 SYDVKM. There are 17 residues in the CDR3. Losses at the gene ends were 4 bases for V and 7 bases for J; bases not matched to a gene: 10. The CDR3 here is CASSSRTSGRVLNEQFF. The CDR3 DNA sequence: TGTGCCAGCAGTTCTCGGACTAGCGGGAGAGTTTTAAATGAGCAGTTCTTC.

This sequence joins TRBV2 and TRBJ1-2; D call uncertain. The CDR3 covers 16 residues. The germline gives CDR1 SNHLY, CDR2 FYNNEI. V lost 1 base, J lost 1 base, and 13 bases lay in between. CDR3 amino acids: CASSEEGPASNYGYTF. DNA for the CDR3: TGTGCCAGCAGTGAAGAAGGGCCAGCTAGTAACTATGGCTACACCTTC. The full variable domain, with the rest looked up from reference TRBV2 and TRBJ1-2, is EPEVTQTPSHQVTQMGQEVILRCVPISNHLYFYWYRQILGQKVEFLVSFYNNEISEKSEIFDDQFSVERPDGSNFTLKIRSTKLEDSAMYFCASSEEGPASNYGYTFGSGTRLTVV.